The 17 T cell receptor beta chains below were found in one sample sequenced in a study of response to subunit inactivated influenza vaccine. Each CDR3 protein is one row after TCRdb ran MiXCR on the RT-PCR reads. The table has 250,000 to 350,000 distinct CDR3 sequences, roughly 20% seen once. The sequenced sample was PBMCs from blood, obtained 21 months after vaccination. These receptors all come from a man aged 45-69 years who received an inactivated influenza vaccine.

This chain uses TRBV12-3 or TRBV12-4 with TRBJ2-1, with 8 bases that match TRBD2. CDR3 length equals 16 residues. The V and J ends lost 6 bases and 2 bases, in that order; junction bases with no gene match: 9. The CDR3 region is CASSPLAGRAYNEQFF. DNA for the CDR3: TGTGCCAGCAGCCCCCTAGCGGGCCGCGCCTACAATGAGCAGTTCTTC.

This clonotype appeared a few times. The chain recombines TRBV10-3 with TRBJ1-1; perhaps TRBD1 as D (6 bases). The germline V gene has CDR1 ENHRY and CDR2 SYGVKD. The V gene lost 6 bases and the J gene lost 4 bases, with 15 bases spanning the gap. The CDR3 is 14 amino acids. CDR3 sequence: CAISDSGARTEAFF. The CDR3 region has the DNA TGTGCCATCAGCGACTCAGGGGCTCGCACTGAAGCTTTCTTT.

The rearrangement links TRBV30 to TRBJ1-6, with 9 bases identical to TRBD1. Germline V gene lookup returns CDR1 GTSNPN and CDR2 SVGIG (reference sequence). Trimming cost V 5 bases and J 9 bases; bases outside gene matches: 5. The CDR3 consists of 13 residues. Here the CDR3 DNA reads TGTGCCTGGCGCCGGGACAGGGCTTCACCCCTCCACTTT. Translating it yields CAWRRDRASPLHF.

The CDR3 nucleotides read TGTGCCAGCAGTTTCGGGGACAGGGTAACAGATACGCAGTATTTT. This codes for CASSFGDRVTDTQYF. The chain recombines TRBV12-3 or TRBV12-4 with TRBJ2-3; 9 nucleotides match TRBD1. The CDR3 loop spans 15 amino acids. J gave up 3 bases and V 3 bases, and 4 bases lay outside the gene matches.

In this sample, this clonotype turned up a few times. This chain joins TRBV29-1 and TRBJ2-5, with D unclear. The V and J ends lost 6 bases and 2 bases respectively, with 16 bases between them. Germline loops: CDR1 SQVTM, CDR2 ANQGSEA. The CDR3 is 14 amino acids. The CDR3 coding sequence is TGCAGCGTGGCCCGCGTGGATAGACAAGAGACCCAGTACTTC. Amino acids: CSVARVDRQETQYF.

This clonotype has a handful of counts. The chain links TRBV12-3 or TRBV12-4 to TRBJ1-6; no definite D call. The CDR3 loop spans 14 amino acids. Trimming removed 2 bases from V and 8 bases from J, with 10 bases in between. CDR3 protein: CASSLSGQHSPLHF. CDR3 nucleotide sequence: TGTGCCAGCAGTTTATCGGGCCAGCATTCACCCCTCCACTTT.

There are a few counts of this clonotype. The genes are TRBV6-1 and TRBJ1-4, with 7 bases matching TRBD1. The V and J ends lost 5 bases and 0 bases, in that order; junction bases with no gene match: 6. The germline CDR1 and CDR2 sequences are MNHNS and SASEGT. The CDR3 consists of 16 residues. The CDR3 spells CASSRWQGATNEKLFF. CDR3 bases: TGTGCCAGCAGTCGTTGGCAGGGGGCAACTAATGAAAAACTGTTTTTT.

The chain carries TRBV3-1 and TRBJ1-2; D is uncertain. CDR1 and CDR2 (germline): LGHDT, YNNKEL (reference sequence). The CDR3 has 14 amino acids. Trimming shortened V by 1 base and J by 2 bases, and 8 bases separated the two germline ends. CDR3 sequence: CASSQGGRNYGYTF. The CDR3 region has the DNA TGTGCCAGCAGCCAAGGCGGCAGGAACTATGGCTACACCTTC. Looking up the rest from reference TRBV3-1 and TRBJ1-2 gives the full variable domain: DTAVSQTPKYLVTQMGNDKSIKCEQNLGHDTMYWYKQDSKKFLKIMFSYNNKELIINETVPNRFSPKSPDKAHLNLHINSLELGDSAVYFCASSQGGRNYGYTFGSGTRLTVV.

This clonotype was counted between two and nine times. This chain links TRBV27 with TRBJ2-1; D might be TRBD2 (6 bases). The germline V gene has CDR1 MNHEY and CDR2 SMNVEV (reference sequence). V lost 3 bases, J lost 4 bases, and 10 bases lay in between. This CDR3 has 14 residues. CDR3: CASSFGGGYNEQFF. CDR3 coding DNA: TGTGCCAGCAGTTTCGGGGGTGGGTACAATGAGCAGTTCTTC.

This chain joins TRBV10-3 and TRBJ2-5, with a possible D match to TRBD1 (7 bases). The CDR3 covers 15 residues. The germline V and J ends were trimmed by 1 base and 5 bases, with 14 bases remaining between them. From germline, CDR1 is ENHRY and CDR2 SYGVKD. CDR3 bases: TGTGCCATCAGTGAGTTCAGGGGGGCCGGGGAGACCCAGTACTTC. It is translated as CAISEFRGAGETQYF.

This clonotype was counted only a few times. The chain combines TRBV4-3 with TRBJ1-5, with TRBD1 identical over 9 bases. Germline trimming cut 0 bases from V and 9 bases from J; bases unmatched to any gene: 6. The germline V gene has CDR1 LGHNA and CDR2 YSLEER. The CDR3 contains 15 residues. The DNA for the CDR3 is TGCGCCAGCAGCCAAGATGCAGGGACAGGGCCGCCCCAGCATTTT. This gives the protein CASSQDAGTGPPQHF.

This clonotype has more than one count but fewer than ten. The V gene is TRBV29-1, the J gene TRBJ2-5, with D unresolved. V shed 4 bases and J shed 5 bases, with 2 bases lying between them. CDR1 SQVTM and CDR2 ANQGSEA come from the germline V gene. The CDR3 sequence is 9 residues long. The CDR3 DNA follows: TGCAGCGTTGGGGAGACCCAGTACTTC. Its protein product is CSVGETQYF.

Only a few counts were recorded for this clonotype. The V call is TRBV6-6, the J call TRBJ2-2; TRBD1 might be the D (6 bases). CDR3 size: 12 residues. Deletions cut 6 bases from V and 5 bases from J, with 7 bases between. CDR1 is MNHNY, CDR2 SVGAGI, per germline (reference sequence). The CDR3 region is CASRTGTGELFF. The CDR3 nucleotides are TGTGCCAGCAGAACAGGGACCGGGGAGCTGTTTTTT.

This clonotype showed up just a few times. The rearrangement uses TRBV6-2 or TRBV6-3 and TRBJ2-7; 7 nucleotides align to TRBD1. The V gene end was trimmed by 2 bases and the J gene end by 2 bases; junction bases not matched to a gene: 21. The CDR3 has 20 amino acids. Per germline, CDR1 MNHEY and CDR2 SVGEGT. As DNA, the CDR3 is TGTGCCAGCAGTTACGTCTTCCATTGGAATAACCGGGACAGCCCCTACGAGCAGTACTTC. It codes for CASSYVFHWNNRDSPYEQYF.

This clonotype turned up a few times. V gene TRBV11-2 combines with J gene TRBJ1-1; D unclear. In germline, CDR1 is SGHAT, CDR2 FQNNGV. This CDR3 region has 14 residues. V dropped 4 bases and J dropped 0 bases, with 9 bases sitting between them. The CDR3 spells CASSSFRLNTEAFF. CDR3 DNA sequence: TGTGCCAGCAGCTCGTTCCGGCTGAACACTGAAGCTTTCTTT.

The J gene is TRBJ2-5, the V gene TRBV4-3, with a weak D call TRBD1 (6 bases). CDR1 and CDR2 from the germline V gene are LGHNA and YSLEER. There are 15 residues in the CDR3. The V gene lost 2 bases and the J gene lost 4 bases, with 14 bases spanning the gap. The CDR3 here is CASSQRTAPAETQYF. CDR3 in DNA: TGCGCCAGCAGCCAAAGGACAGCCCCGGCAGAGACCCAGTACTTC.

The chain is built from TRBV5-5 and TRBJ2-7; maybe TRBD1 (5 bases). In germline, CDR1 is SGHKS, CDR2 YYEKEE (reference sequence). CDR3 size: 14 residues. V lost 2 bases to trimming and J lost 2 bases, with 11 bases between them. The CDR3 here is CASSFVLGPYEQYF. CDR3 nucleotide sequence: TGTGCCAGCAGCTTTGTTCTGGGGCCCTACGAGCAGTACTTC.